A selection of T cell receptor beta chains follows, all from one sample in a study of T cell responses to AZD1222 COVID-19 vaccine. Repertoires were generated with immunoSEQ multiplex PCR, while TCRdb's copy carries only in-frame clones and drops some. The sample includes some 83,000 clones, 85% to 90% seen only once; the top ten take 4.5% to 6%. This sample comprised peripheral blood, obtained on day 0 of AZD1222 vaccination. These receptors originate from an adult in good health. CDR3s include the opening cysteine and the closing phenylalanine or tryptophan.

TRBV30,TRBJ1-2,CAWSWGHGYTF
TRBV19,TRBJ1-2,CATRRGYGYTF
TRBV24-1,TRBJ2-2,CATSARYSGELFF
TRBV7-2,TRBJ2-7,CASSTTGQLYEQYF
TRBV6-6,TRBJ2-3,CASSYVKGGNTQYF
TRBV7-2,TRBJ2-7,CASSLDSRGEQYF
TRBV30,TRBJ1-1,CAWVTGQGYTEAFF
TRBV7-8,TRBJ2-7,CASSLARSGHEQYF
TRBV7-9,TRBJ1-4,CASSYLPGTGHEKLFF
TRBV7-2,TRBJ1-1,CASSFDREQAFF
TRBV27,TRBJ1-2,CASSTRTPGNGYTF
TRBV28,TRBJ1-1,CASSPRTGSKLMNTEAFF
TRBV4-1,TRBJ1-5,CASSQDPYQPQHF
TRBV5-8,TRBJ1-2,CASSEGARSYGYTF
TRBV7-8,TRBJ2-7,CASSFGTGTTYEQYF
TRBV3-1/TRBV3-2,TRBJ1-2,CASSRQDRGLGGYTF
TRBV29-1,TRBJ2-7,CSVFNREPYEQYF
TRBV14,TRBJ1-6,CASSQTLGISSPLHF
TRBV3-1/TRBV3-2,TRBJ1-6,CASSPNTNHNSPLHF
TRBV15,TRBJ1-5,CATSRDPPGSSNQPQHF
TRBV7-3,TRBJ1-1,CASSTRQSMNTEAFF
TRBV19,TRBJ1-5,CASKLQGSGQPQHF
TRBV9,TRBJ1-2,CASSVRQGDTYGYTF
TRBV2,TRBJ2-3,CASRLLQTDTQYF
TRBV27,TRBJ2-1,CASSHLGEQFF
TRBV5-1,TRBJ2-2,CASSLQGVGTGELFF
TRBV23-1,TRBJ2-1,CASRPFPQGRKNEQFF
TRBV7-9,TRBJ1-1,CASSLLTGGTEAFF
TRBV7-9,TRBJ1-5,CASSLGQGYRPQHF
TRBV19,TRBJ2-7,CASRERGRNSEQYF
TRBV19,TRBJ2-3,CASKIAGTSTDTQYF
TRBV4-1,TRBJ1-1,CASSHGTANTEAFF
TRBV7-2,TRBJ1-3,CASSSSRDRKNSGNTIYF
TRBV6-4,TRBJ2-2,CASSHGLTGELFF
TRBV21-1,TRBJ2-7,CATQRDRQLAGTYEQYF
TRBV18,TRBJ2-7,CASSLISGTRLSREQYF
TRBV5-1,TRBJ2-3,CASRLAGGGTDTQYF
TRBV6-1,TRBJ1-5,CASSEGGGWNQPQHF
TRBV29-1,TRBJ1-4,CSATTANEKLFF
TRBV6-5,TRBJ2-5,CASSSNSGEKETQYF
TRBV6-5,TRBJ1-2,CASSYGRSNYGYTF
TRBV4-3,TRBJ2-1,CASSQGTSSYNEQFF